These 2 T cell receptor beta chains came from one sample sequenced in a study of blood T cells in healthy people across ages. A second PCR, run for about 7 to 11 cycles, used a sample-barcoded 5' primer plus a J-beta primer mix. TCRdb reanalysed the 5' RACE reads using MiXCR and keeps one entry per CDR3 protein. The sample has some 900,000 distinct CDR3 sequences; roughly 43% are singletons. The sequencing input was blood. The origin of the receptors is a young man in good health.

This clonotype turned up a few times. The chain carries TRBV9 and TRBJ2-7; D is uncertain. This CDR3 region has 13 residues. From germline, CDR1 is SGDLS and CDR2 YYNGEE. V lost 1 base and J lost 2, with 7 bases in between. The CDR3 DNA is TGTGCCAGCAGCGTAAAGGATACCTACGAGCAGTACTTC. It codes for CASSVKDTYEQYF.

The chain joins TRBV9 to TRBJ2-5, with D possibly being TRBD2 (6 bases). The V and J ends lost 0 bases and 1 base respectively, with 10 bases between them. Germline CDR1 SGDLS, CDR2 YYNGEE. The CDR3 sequence is 15 residues long. The CDR3 sequence is CASSVVGGSQETQYF. The DNA for the CDR3 is TGTGCCAGCAGCGTAGTAGGAGGGAGCCAAGAGACCCAGTACTTC.